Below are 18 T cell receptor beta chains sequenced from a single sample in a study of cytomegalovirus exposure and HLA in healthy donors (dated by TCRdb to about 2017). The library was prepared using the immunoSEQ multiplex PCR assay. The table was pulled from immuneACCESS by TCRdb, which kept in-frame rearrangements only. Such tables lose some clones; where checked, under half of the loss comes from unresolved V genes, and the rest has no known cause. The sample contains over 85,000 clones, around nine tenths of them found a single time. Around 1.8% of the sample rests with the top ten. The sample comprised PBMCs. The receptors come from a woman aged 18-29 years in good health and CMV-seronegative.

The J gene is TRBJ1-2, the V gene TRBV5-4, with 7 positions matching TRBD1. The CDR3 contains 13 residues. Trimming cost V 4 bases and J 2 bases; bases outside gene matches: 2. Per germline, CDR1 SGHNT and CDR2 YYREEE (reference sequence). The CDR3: CASSPGQNYGYTF. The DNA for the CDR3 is TGTGCCAGCAGCCCGGGACAGAACTATGGCTACACCTTC.

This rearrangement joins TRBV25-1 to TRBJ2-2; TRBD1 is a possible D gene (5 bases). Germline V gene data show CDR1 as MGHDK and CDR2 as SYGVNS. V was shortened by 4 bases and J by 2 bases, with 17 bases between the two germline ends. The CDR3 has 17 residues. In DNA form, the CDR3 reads TGTGCCAGCAGTGGACCCCATAGGGGTCGAAACACCGGGGAGCTGTTTTTT. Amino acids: CASSGPHRGRNTGELFF. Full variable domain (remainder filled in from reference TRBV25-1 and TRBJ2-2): EADIYQTPRYLVIGTGKKITLECSQTMGHDKMYWYQQDPGMELHLIHYSYGVNSTEKGDLSSESTVSRIRTEHFPLTLESARPSHTSQYLCASSGPHRGRNTGELFFGEGSRLTVL.

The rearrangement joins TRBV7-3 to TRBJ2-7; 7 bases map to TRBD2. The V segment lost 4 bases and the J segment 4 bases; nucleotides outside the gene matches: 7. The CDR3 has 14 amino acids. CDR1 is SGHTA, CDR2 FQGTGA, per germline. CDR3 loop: CASSSWTSGYEQYF. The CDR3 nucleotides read TGTGCCAGCAGCTCGTGGACTAGTGGATACGAGCAGTACTTC. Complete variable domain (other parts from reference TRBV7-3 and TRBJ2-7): GAGVSQTPSNKVTEKGKYVELRCDPISGHTALYWYRQSLGQGPEFLIYFQGTGAADDSGLPNDRFFAVRPEGSVSTLKIQRTERGDSAVYLCASSSWTSGYEQYFGPGTRLTVT.

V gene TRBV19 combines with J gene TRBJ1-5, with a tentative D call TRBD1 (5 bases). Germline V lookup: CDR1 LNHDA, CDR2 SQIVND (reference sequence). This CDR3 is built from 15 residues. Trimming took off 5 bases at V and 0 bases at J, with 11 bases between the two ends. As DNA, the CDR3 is TGTGCCAGTAGTGTCGACAGTTATAGCAATCAGCCCCAGCATTTT. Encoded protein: CASSVDSYSNQPQHF.

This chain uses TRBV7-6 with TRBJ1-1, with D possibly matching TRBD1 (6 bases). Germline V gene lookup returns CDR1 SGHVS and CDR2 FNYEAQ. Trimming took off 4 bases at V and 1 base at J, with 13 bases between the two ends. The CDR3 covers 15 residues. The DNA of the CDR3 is TGTGCCAGCAGCTCGACCGGGACACCGAACACTGAAGCTTTCTTT. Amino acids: CASSSTGTPNTEAFF.

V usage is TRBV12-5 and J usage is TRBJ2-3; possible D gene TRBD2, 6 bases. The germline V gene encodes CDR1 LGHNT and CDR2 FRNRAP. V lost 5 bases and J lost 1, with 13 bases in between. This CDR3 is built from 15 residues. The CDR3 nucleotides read TGTGCTAGTGGTACGGGCGGGGCAGGCACAGATACGCAGTATTTT. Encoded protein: CASGTGGAGTDTQYF.

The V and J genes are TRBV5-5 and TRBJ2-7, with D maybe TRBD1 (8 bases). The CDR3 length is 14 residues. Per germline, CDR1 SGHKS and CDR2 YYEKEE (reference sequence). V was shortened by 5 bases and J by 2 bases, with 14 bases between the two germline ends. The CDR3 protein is CASSITGGAYEQYF. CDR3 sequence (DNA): TGTGCCAGCAGTATTACAGGGGGGGCCTACGAGCAGTACTTC. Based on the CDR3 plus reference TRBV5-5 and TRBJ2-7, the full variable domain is DAGVTQSPTHLIKTRGQQVTLRCSPISGHKSVSWYQQVLGQGPQFIFQYYEKEERGRGNFPDRFSARQFPNYSSELNVNALLLGDSALYLCASSITGGAYEQYFGPGTRLTVT.

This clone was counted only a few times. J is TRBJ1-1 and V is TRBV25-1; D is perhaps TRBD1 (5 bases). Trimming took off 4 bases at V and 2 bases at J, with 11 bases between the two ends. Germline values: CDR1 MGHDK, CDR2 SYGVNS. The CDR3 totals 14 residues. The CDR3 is CASSVGDSNTEAFF. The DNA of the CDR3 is TGTGCCAGCAGTGTCGGAGACAGTAACACTGAAGCTTTCTTT. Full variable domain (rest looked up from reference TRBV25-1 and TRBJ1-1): EADIYQTPRYLVIGTGKKITLECSQTMGHDKMYWYQQDPGMELHLIHYSYGVNSTEKGDLSSESTVSRIRTEHFPLTLESARPSHTSQYLCASSVGDSNTEAFFGQGTRLTVV.

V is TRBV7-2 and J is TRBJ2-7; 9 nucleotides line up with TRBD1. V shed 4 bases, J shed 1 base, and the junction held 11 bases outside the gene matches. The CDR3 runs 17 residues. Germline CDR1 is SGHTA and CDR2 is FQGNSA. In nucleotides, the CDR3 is TGTGCCAGCAGCTCCCACCTGAGGACAGGGGATTCCTACGAGCAGTACTTC. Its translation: CASSSHLRTGDSYEQYF. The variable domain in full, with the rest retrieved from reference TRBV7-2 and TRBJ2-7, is GAGVSQSPSNKVTEKGKDVELRCDPISGHTALYWYRQSLGQGLEFLIYFQGNSAPDKSGLPSDRFSAERTGGSVSTLTIQRTQQEDSAVYLCASSSHLRTGDSYEQYFGPGTRLTVT.

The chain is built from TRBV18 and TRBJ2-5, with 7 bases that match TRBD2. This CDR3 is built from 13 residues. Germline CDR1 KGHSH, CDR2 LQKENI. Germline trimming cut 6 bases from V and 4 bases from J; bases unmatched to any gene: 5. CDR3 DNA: TGTGCCAGCTCTCGGGGGGTCGGAGAGACCCAGTACTTC. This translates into CASSRGVGETQYF.

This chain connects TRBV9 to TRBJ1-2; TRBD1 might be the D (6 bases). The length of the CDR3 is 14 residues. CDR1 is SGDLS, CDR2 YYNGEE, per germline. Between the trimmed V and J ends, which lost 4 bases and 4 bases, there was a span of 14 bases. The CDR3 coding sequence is TGTGCCAGCAGCCACGACAGGTCCTTCTATGGCTACACCTTC. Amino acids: CASSHDRSFYGYTF. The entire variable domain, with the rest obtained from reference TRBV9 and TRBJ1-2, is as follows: DSGVTQTPKHLITATGQRVTLRCSPRSGDLSVYWYQQSLDQGLQFLIQYYNGEERAKGNILERFSAQQFPDLHSELNLSSLELGDSALYFCASSHDRSFYGYTFGSGTRLTVV.

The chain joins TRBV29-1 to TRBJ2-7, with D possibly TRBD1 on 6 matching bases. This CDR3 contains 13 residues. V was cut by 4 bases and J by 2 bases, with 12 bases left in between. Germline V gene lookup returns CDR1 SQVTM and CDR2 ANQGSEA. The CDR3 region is CSVAGTSTYEQYF. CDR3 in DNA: TGCAGCGTTGCCGGGACATCAACCTACGAGCAGTACTTC.

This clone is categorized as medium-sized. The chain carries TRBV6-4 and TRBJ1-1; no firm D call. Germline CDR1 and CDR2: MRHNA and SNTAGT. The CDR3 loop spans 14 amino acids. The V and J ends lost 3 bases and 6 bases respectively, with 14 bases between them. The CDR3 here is CASSETEGHSEAFF. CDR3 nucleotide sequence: TGTGCCAGCAGTGAAACGGAGGGTCACTCTGAAGCTTTCTTT.

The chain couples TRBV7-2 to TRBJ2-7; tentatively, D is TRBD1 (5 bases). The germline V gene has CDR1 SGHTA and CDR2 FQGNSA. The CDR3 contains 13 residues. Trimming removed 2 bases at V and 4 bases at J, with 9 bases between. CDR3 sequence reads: CASSLRRTYEQYF. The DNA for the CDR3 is TGTGCCAGCAGCTTAAGACGGACATACGAGCAGTACTTC.

CDR3 bases: TGTGCCGGTGTGGGAGCGTCTAACTATGGCTACACCTTC. Its translation: CAGVGASNYGYTF. The chain combines TRBV2 with TRBJ1-2; no firm D call. The germline V gene encodes CDR1 SNHLY and CDR2 FYNNEI. This CDR3 region has 13 residues. V shed 11 bases and J shed 0 bases, with 13 bases lying between them.

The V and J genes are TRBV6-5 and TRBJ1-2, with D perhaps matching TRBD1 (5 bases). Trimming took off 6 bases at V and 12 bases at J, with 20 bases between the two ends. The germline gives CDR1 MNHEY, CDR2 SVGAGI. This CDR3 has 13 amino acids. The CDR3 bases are TGTGCCAGCAGCTCCCAAGCACCGGACACCAACACCTTC. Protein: CASSSQAPDTNTF.

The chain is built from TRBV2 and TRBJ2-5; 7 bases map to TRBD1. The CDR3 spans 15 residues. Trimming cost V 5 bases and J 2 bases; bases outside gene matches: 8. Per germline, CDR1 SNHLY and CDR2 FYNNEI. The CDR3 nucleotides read TGTGCCAGCAGTTATCTGGACAGGACACAAGAGACCCAGTACTTC. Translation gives CASSYLDRTQETQYF.

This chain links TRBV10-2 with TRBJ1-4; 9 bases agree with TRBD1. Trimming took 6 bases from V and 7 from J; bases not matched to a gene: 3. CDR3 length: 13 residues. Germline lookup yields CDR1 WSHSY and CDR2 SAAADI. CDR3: CASRGQGFEKLFF. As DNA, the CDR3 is TGCGCCAGCAGGGGACAGGGTTTTGAAAAACTGTTTTTT.